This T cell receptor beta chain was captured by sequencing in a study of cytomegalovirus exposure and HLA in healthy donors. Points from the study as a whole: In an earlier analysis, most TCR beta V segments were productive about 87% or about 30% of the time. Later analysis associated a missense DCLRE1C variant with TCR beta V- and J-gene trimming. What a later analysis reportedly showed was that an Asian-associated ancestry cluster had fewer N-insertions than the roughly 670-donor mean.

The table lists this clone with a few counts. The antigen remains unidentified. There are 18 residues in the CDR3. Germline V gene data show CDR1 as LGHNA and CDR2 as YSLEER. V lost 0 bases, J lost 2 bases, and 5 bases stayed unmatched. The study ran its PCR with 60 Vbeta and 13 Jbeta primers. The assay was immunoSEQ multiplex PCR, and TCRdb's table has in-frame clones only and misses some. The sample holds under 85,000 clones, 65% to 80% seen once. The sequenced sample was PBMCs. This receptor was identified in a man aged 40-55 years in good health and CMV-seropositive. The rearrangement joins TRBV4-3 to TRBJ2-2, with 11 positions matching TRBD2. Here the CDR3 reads CASSQDMLAGGNTGELFF. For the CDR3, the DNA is TGCGCCAGCAGCCAAGATATGCTAGCGGGGGGCAACACCGGGGAGCTGTTTTTT.